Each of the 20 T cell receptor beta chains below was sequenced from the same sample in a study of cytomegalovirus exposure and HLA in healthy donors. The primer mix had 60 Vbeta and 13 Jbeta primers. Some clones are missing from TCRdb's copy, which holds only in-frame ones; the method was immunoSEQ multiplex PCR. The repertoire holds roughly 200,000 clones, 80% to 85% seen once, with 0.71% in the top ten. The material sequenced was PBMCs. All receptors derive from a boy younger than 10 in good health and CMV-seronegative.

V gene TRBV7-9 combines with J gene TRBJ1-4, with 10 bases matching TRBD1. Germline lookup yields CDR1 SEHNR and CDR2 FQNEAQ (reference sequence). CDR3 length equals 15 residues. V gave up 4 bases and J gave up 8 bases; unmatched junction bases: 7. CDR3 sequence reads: CASSSPGQGYEKLFF. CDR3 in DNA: TGTGCCAGCAGCTCCCCGGGACAGGGGTACGAAAAACTGTTTTTT.

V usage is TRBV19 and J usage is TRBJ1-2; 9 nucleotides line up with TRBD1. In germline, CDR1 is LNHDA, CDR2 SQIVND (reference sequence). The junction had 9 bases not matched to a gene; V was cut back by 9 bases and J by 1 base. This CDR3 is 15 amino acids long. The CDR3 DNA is TGTGCCAGCGGGGACAGGGAGCCAATTAACTATGGCTACACCTTC. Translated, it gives CASGDREPINYGYTF.

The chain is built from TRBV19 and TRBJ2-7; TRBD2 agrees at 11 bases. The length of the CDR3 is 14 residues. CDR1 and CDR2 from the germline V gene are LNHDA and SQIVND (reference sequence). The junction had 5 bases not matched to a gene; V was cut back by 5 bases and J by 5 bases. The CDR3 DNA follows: TGTGCCAGTAGTCCGACTAGCGGGAATGACGAGCAGTACTTC. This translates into CASSPTSGNDEQYF.

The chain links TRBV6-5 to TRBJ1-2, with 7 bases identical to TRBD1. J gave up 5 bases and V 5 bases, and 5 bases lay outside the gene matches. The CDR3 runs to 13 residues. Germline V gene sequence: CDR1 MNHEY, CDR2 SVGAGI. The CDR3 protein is CASSPDRVYGYTF. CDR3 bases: TGTGCCAGCAGTCCCGACAGGGTATATGGCTACACCTTC.

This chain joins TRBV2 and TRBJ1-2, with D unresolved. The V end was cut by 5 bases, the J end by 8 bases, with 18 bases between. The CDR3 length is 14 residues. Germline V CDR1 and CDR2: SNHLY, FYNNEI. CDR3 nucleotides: TGTGCCAGCAGTCCCACTCCCGAGGGAGGGGGCTACACCTTC. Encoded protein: CASSPTPEGGGYTF. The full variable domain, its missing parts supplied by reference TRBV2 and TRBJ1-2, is EPEVTQTPSHQVTQMGQEVILRCVPISNHLYFYWYRQILGQKVEFLVSFYNNEISEKSEIFDDQFSVERPDGSNFTLKIRSTKLEDSAMYFCASSPTPEGGGYTFGSGTRLTVV.

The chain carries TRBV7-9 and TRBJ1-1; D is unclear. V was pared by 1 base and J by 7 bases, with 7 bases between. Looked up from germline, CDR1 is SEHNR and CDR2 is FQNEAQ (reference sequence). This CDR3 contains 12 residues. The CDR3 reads CASSLVESEAFF. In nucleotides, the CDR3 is TGTGCCAGCAGCTTAGTGGAGAGTGAAGCTTTCTTT. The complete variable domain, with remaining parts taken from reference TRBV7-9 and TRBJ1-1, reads DTGVSQNPRHKITKRGQNVTFRCDPISEHNRLYWYRQTLGQGPEFLTYFQNEAQLEKSRLLSDRFSAERPKGSFSTLEIQRTEQGDSAMYLCASSLVESEAFFGQGTRLTVV.

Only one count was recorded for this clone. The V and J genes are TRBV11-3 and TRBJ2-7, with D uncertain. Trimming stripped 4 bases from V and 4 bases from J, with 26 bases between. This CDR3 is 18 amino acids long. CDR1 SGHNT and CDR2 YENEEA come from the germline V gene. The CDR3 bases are TGTGCCAGCAGCTCCCCGGGTCCTACTTCTAAGCGTCCATACGAGCAGTACTTC. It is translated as CASSSPGPTSKRPYEQYF.

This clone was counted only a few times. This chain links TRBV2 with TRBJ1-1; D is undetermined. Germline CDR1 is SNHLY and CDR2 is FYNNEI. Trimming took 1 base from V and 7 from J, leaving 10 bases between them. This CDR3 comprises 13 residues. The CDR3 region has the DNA TGTGCCAGCAGTGAAGGGATGAGGTTTGAAGCTTTCTTT. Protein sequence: CASSEGMRFEAFF.

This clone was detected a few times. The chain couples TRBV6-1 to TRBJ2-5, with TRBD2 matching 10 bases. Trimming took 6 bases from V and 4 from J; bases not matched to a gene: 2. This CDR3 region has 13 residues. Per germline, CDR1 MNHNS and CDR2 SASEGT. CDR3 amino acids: CASSLAGVETQYF. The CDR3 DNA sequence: TGTGCCAGCAGCCTAGCGGGAGTAGAGACCCAGTACTTC.

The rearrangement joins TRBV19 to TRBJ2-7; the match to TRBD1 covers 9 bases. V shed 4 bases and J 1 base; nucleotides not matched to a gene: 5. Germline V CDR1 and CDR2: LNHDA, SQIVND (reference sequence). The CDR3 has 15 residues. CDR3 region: CASSTGQGSSYEQYF. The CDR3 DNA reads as TGTGCCAGTAGTACCGGACAGGGGTCTTCCTACGAGCAGTACTTC.

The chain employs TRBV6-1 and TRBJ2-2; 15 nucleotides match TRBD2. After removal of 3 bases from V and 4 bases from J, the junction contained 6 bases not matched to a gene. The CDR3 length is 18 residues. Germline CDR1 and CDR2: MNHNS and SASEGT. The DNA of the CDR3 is TGTGCCAGCAGTGACCGGACTAGCGGGGGGGCGGGCACCGGGGAGCTGTTTTTT. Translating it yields CASSDRTSGGAGTGELFF.

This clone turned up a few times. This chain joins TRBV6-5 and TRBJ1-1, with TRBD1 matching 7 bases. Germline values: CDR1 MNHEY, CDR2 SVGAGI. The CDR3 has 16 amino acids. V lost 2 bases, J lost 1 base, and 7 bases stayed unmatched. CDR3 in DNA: TGTGCCAGCAGTTACCCCGACAGGGAAGGGAACACTGAAGCTTTCTTT. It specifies CASSYPDREGNTEAFF.

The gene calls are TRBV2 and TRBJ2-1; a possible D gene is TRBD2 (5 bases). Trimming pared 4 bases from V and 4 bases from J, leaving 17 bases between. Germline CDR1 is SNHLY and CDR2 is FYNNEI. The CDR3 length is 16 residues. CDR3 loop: CASSAPLATGYNEQFF. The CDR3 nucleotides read TGTGCCAGCAGTGCCCCCCTAGCAACGGGGTACAATGAGCAGTTCTTC.

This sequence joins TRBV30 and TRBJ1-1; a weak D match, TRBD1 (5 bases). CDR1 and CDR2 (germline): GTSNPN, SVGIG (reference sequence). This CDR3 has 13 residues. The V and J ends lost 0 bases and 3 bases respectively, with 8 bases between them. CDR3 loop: CAWSVDRYTEAFF. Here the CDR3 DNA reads TGTGCCTGGAGTGTCGACAGATACACTGAAGCTTTCTTT.

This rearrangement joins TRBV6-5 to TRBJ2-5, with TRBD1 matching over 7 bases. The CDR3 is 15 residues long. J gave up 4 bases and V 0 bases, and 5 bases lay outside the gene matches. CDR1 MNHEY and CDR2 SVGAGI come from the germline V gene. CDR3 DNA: TGTGCCAGCAGTTACTCGACAGGGTTGACAGAGACCCAGTACTTC. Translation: CASSYSTGLTETQYF.

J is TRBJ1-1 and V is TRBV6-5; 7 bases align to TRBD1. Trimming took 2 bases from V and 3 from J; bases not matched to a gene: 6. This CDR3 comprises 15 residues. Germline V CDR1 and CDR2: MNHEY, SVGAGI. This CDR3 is CASSYGGGADTEAFF. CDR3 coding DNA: TGTGCCAGCAGTTACGGAGGGGGCGCCGACACTGAAGCTTTCTTT.

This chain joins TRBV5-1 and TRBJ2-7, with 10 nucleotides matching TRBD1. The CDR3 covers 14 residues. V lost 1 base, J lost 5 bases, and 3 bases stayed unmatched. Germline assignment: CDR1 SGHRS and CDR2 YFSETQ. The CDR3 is CASSLFGTGDEQYF. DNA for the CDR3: TGCGCCAGCAGCTTGTTCGGGACAGGGGACGAGCAGTACTTC. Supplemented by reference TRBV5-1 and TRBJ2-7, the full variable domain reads KAGVTQTPRYLIKTRGQQVTLSCSPISGHRSVSWYQQTPGQGLQFLFEYFSETQRNKGNFPGRFSGRQFSNSRSEMNVSTLELGDSALYLCASSLFGTGDEQYFGPGTRLTVT.

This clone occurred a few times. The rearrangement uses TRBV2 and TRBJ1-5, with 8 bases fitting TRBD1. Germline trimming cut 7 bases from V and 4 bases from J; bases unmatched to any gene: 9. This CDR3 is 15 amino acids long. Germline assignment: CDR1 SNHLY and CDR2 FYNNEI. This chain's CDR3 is CASTQGARGNQPQHF. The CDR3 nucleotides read TGTGCCAGCACTCAGGGGGCGAGGGGGAATCAGCCCCAGCATTTT. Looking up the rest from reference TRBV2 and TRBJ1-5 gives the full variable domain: EPEVTQTPSHQVTQMGQEVILRCVPISNHLYFYWYRQILGQKVEFLVSFYNNEISEKSEIFDDQFSVERPDGSNFTLKIRSTKLEDSAMYFCASTQGARGNQPQHFGDGTRLSIL.

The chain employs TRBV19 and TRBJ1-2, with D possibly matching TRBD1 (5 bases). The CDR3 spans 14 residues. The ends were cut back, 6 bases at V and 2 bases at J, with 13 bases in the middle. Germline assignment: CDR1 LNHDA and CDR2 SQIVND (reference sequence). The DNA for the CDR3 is TGTGCCAGTAGGATGACAGACGGGAACTATGGCTACACCTTC. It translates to CASRMTDGNYGYTF.

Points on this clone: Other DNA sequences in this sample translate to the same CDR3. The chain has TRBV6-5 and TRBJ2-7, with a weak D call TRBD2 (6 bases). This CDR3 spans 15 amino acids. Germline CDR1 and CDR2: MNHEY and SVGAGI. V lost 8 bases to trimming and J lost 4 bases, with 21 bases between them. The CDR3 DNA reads TGTGCCAGCCAAGGAGGGTGGAGGTGTCTTTACGAGCAGTACTTC. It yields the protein CASQGGWRCLYEQYF.